The 31 T cell receptor beta chains given below trace back to one sample, sequenced in a study of read filtering for tumor transcriptome and immune sequencing. From about 400 ng of RNA, a library with molecular barcoded alpha/delta and beta/gamma adaptors was made. From the reads, TCRdb called clonotypes with MiXCR, one entry per CDR3 protein. This table holds tens of thousands of distinct CDR3 sequences, 11% to 15% found once. The source material was a population of CD138-negative cells sorted from bone marrow. These receptors originate from a donor at least 40 years old with multiple myeloma.

The chain uses TRBV7-9 and TRBJ1-5; D uncertain. Germline CDR1 is SEHNR and CDR2 is FQNEAQ (reference sequence). Trimming pared 4 bases from V and 2 bases from J, leaving 9 bases between. The CDR3 runs 14 residues. The CDR3 is CASSSQIGNQPQHF. The CDR3, as DNA: TGTGCCAGCAGCTCTCAGATCGGCAATCAGCCCCAGCATTTT.

This clonotype was seen at least ten times. The chain combines TRBV25-1 with TRBJ2-3; unclear D gene. V dropped 2 bases and J dropped 5 bases, with 8 bases sitting between them. The CDR3 runs to 13 residues. Germline-derived CDR1 and CDR2 are MGHDK and SYGVNS. In DNA form, the CDR3 reads TGTGCCAGCAGTGAAAATCTCGTAGATACGCAGTATTTT. As protein: CASSENLVDTQYF.

By share of the sample, this clonotype is medium-sized. A single base separates this from a much larger clone, so it may be a read error. The rearrangement uses TRBV20-1 and TRBJ2-7; TRBD2 matches 9 bases. There are 14 residues in the CDR3. Germline V gene sequence: CDR1 DFQATT, CDR2 SNEGSKA (reference sequence). This chain's CDR3 is CRALLAGGGYEQYF. CDR3 sequence (DNA): TGCAGGGCTCTCCTCGCGGGGGGGGGGTACGAGCAGTACTTC.

This clonotype was counted at least ten times. The rearrangement links TRBV7-2 to TRBJ2-3; 9 nucleotides line up with TRBD2. The CDR3 is made up of 18 amino acids. V trimming: 0 bases; J trimming: 1 base; junction bases outside the gene matches: 8. CDR1 is SGHTA, CDR2 FQGNSA, per germline. CDR3 sequence (DNA): TGTGCCAGCAGCTTAGCGCGGGGGGGGGTCTCCCGCACAGATACGCAGTATTTT. It codes for CASSLARGGVSRTDTQYF.

This clonotype was seen repeatedly, ten times or more. The chain uses TRBV5-5 and TRBJ2-7, with TRBD1 matching 7 bases. The CDR3 spans 16 residues. The germline CDR1 and CDR2 sequences are SGHKS and YYEKEE (reference sequence). V trimming: 0 bases; J trimming: 1 base; junction bases outside the gene matches: 7. CDR3 nucleotide sequence: TGTGCCAGCAGCTTGGGCCCCGGGACAGAGTCCTACGAGCAGTACTTC. It is translated as CASSLGPGTESYEQYF.

This clonotype was seen many times. This chain uses TRBV20-1 with TRBJ2-3; D gene ambiguous. This CDR3 contains 11 residues. The V gene's germline CDR1 is DFQATT and CDR2 SNEGSKA (reference sequence). V was trimmed by 4 bases and J by 6 bases, leaving 8 bases between them. The CDR3 sequence: CSATWPDTQYF. The DNA of the CDR3 is TGCAGTGCTACCTGGCCTGATACGCAGTATTTT.

This clonotype occurred a few times. The chain links TRBV28 to TRBJ2-3, with 14 bases that match TRBD2. The CDR3 has 16 amino acids. J lost 3 bases, V lost 4 bases, and 3 bases had no gene match. Per germline, CDR1 MDHEN and CDR2 SYDVKM. As DNA, the CDR3 is TGTGCCAGCAGTTCCAGACTAGCGGGGGGGACAGATACGCAGTATTTT. It codes for CASSSRLAGGTDTQYF.

This clonotype was seen many times. The chain joins TRBV30 to TRBJ1-1; D gene uncertain. Trimming removed 4 bases from V and 0 bases from J, with 9 bases in between. From germline, CDR1 is GTSNPN and CDR2 SVGIG (reference sequence). This CDR3 is 13 amino acids long. The CDR3 DNA reads as TGTGCCTGGATCCAAAACCTGAACACTGAAGCTTTCTTT. Translating it yields CAWIQNLNTEAFF.

The chain links TRBV3-1 to TRBJ1-3; D is unclear. CDR3 length equals 16 residues. Trimming took 3 bases from V and 3 from J, leaving 15 bases between them. Germline values: CDR1 LGHDT, CDR2 YNNKEL (reference sequence). CDR3 in DNA: TGTGCCAGCAGCCACCAAAAAGGCTATCTTGGAAACACCATATATTTT. Residues: CASSHQKGYLGNTIYF.

This clonotype was counted at least ten times. The V gene is TRBV7-9, the J gene TRBJ2-5; D is uncertain. Germline values: CDR1 SEHNR, CDR2 FQNEAQ (reference sequence). This CDR3 comprises 14 residues. With 4 bases removed from V and 2 bases from J, the gap between germline ends came to 11 bases. The CDR3 region has the DNA TGTGCCAGCAGCTGGGCAGTCACACAAGAGACCCAGTACTTC. Translating gives CASSWAVTQETQYF.

This clonotype was found many times. The chain combines TRBV4-1 with TRBJ2-7, with D possibly being TRBD1 (6 bases). Germline CDR1 MGHRA, CDR2 YSYEKL. Trimming shortened V by 1 base and J by 3 bases, and 10 bases separated the two germline ends. The CDR3 sequence is 14 residues long. This CDR3 reads CASSQVLQGYEQYF. The DNA of the CDR3 is TGCGCCAGCAGCCAAGTGCTACAGGGCTACGAGCAGTACTTC.

Note on this clonotype: A much larger clone lies a single base off, so this may be a read error. The chain combines TRBV6-6 with TRBJ1-3, with D unresolved. This CDR3 region has 12 residues. Germline V CDR1 and CDR2: MNHNY, SVGAGI (reference sequence). In DNA, the CDR3 is TGTGCCAGCAGTCACTCGCTAGAGGTCCCATATTTT. Amino acids: CASSHSLEVPYF.

This clonotype was found many times. This chain joins TRBV11-2 and TRBJ2-5, with no clear D. CDR1 is SGHAT, CDR2 FQNNGV, per germline. V lost 2 bases and J lost 1, with 5 bases in between. This CDR3 is built from 13 residues. CDR3 loop: CASSLSFQETQYF. The CDR3 DNA reads as TGTGCCAGCAGCTTATCCTTCCAAGAGACCCAGTACTTC.

Comments on this clonotype: Germline is not matched at one junction end, which may reflect a read error. The chain combines TRBV5-6 with TRBJ2-6; perhaps D is TRBD1 or TRBD2 (5 bases each). CDR3 length: 15 residues. Germline V gene sequence: CDR1 SGHDT, CDR2 YYEEEE. Here the CDR3 DNA reads TGTGCCAGCAGCTTGGCCGTTGGGACGGCCGACGTCCTGGCTTTC. Translation gives CASSLAVGTADVLAF.

This clonotype was observed many times. This sequence joins TRBV5-6 and TRBJ1-2; tentative D call: TRBD1 (6 bases). In germline, CDR1 is SGHDT, CDR2 YYEEEE. Trimming removed 0 bases at V and 8 bases at J, with 17 bases between. This CDR3 comprises 15 residues. CDR3 region: CASSLEGAGGRGYTF. The CDR3 nucleotides are TGTGCCAGCAGCTTGGAAGGGGCCGGGGGGCGAGGCTACACCTTC.

This clonotype was seen at least ten times. V and J are TRBV7-2 and TRBJ2-5; TRBD1 agrees at 7 bases. CDR3 size: 14 residues. V lost 5 bases, J lost 1 base, and 4 bases stayed unmatched. Germline assignment: CDR1 SGHTA and CDR2 FQGNSA. The CDR3 DNA sequence: TGTGCCAGCAGCGTGGGACAGAGCCAAGAGACCCAGTACTTC. Translated, it gives CASSVGQSQETQYF.

This clonotype was counted ten times or more. This sequence joins TRBV30 and TRBJ1-5; no definite D call. CDR1 GTSNPN and CDR2 SVGIG come from the germline V gene (reference sequence). The CDR3 covers 13 residues. The V and J ends lost 2 bases and 6 bases respectively, with 11 bases between them. The CDR3 spells CAWSLLGGQPQHF. The CDR3 DNA follows: TGTGCCTGGAGTCTCCTGGGAGGTCAGCCCCAGCATTTT.

The sample holds many counts of this clonotype. This sequence joins TRBV29-1 and TRBJ1-1, with D uncertain. V lost 6 bases to trimming and J lost 10 bases, with 12 bases between them. The CDR3 is 10 residues long. Germline V lookup: CDR1 SQVTM, CDR2 ANQGSEA. CDR3 DNA: TGCAGCGTGGGCGTGGAGAGAGCTTTCTTT. This sequence encodes CSVGVERAFF.

This clonotype showed up many times. The chain recombines TRBV6-6 with TRBJ2-5; 9 nucleotides line up with TRBD1. This CDR3 has 15 amino acids. The V segment lost 5 bases and the J segment 4 bases; nucleotides outside the gene matches: 8. The germline V gene has CDR1 MNHNY and CDR2 SVGAGI (reference sequence). The CDR3 loop reads CASSPGTGSVETQYF. DNA of the CDR3: TGTGCCAGCAGTCCCGGGACAGGGAGTGTAGAGACCCAGTACTTC.

This clonotype was seen a handful of times. The J gene is TRBJ2-5, the V gene TRBV20-1; D is ambiguous. Trimming took 3 bases from V and 5 from J, leaving 16 bases between them. CDR1 is DFQATT, CDR2 SNEGSKA, per germline (reference sequence). The CDR3 spans 14 residues. The CDR3 region has the DNA TGCAGTGCTAGCAAAGGAGTGTTGCCGGAGACCCAGTACTTC. Its protein is CSASKGVLPETQYF.

Many counts were recorded for this clonotype. This chain connects TRBV28 to TRBJ2-3, with a tentative D call TRBD2 (7 bases). The CDR3 totals 17 residues. Trimming stripped 5 bases from V and 4 bases from J, with 22 bases between. CDR1 and CDR2 from the germline V gene are MDHEN and SYDVKM. The CDR3 reads CASSGLVWGRGADTQYF. The CDR3 coding sequence is TGTGCCAGCAGTGGTCTAGTCTGGGGGAGGGGGGCAGATACGCAGTATTTT.

This clonotype was detected only a few times. For the CDR3, the DNA is TGTGCCAGCAGTTTGTATCAGCCCCAGCATTTT. Translating gives CASSLYQPQHF. The chain has TRBV28 and TRBJ1-5; D call uncertain. This CDR3 is built from 11 residues. V gave up 3 bases and J gave up 5 bases, with 2 bases separating them. The V gene's germline CDR1 is MDHEN and CDR2 SYDVKM. Filled out from reference TRBV28 and TRBJ1-5, the complete variable domain reads DVKVTQSSRYLVKRTGEKVFLECVQDMDHENMFWYRQDPGLGLRLIYFSYDVKMKEKGDIPEGYSVSREKKERFSLILESASTNQTSMYLCASSLYQPQHFGDGTRLSIL.

V and J are TRBV28 and TRBJ1-2; no definite D call. V lost 4 bases to trimming and J lost 5 bases, with 14 bases between them. Germline lookup yields CDR1 MDHEN and CDR2 SYDVKM. The CDR3 has 14 residues. The CDR3 protein is CASSSRQLQYGYTF. In DNA form, the CDR3 reads TGTGCCAGCAGTTCGCGCCAGCTACAGTATGGCTACACCTTC.

The chain employs TRBV29-1 and TRBJ2-2, with D unclear. Germline V gene data show CDR1 as SQVTM and CDR2 as ANQGSEA. V lost 4 bases to trimming and J lost 5 bases, with 8 bases between them. The CDR3 loop spans 12 amino acids. CDR3 DNA: TGCAGCGTTGGAATCCGGACCGGGGAGCTGTTTTTT. It yields the protein CSVGIRTGELFF.

This chain uses TRBV6-2 or TRBV6-3 with TRBJ1-1, with 7 positions matching TRBD1. Germline assignment: CDR1 MNHEY and CDR2 SVGEGT. The CDR3 is made up of 14 amino acids. Trimming took 6 bases from V and 3 from J; bases not matched to a gene: 7. The CDR3 sequence is CASRPGTAYTEAFF. The CDR3, as DNA: TGTGCCAGCAGACCAGGGACAGCCTACACTGAAGCTTTCTTT.

This rearrangement joins TRBV6-6 to TRBJ2-2, with 10 positions matching TRBD1. The CDR3 is 16 amino acids. Germline-derived CDR1 and CDR2 are MNHNY and SVGAGI (reference sequence). Trimming took 4 bases from V and 6 from J; bases not matched to a gene: 8. CDR3 protein: CASSSRQGALSGELFF. CDR3 coding DNA: TGTGCCAGCAGTTCAAGACAGGGGGCGTTGTCCGGGGAGCTGTTTTTT.

In this sample, this clonotype turned up many times. The chain employs TRBV6-1 and TRBJ2-6; 7 nucleotides agree with TRBD1. V gave up 4 bases and J gave up 3 bases; unmatched junction bases: 3. Germline V CDR1 and CDR2: MNHNS, SASEGT. The CDR3 totals 15 residues. CDR3 protein: CASSGRGRGANVLTF. Written as DNA, the CDR3 is TGTGCCAGCAGTGGAAGGGGGCGTGGGGCCAACGTCCTGACTTTC.

The gene calls are TRBV11-2 and TRBJ1-5, with D unclear. Trimming removed 1 base from V and 6 bases from J, with 4 bases in between. This CDR3 is built from 12 residues. Germline CDR1 and CDR2: SGHAT and FQNNGV. CDR3 in amino acids: CASSLAGQPQHF. For the CDR3, the DNA is TGTGCCAGCAGCTTAGCAGGTCAGCCCCAGCATTTT.

This clonotype was counted ten times or more. At one boundary the junction diverges from the germline segment, which might be a read error. The CDR3, as DNA: TGTGCCAGCAGTGCCCTCCAGACAGGGTTCTTTGCCTTC. This gives the protein CASSALQTGFFAF. The chain recombines TRBV6-2 or TRBV6-3 with TRBJ2-1; 7 bases match TRBD1. In germline, CDR1 is MNHEY, CDR2 SVGEGT. The CDR3 is made up of 13 amino acids.

CDR3 in DNA: TGTGCCAGCAGCTTGACTGACGGGAACCCCAATCAGCCCCAGCATTTT. Its translation is CASSLTDGNPNQPQHF. The chain carries TRBV7-2 and TRBJ1-5; D is uncertain. Germline lookup yields CDR1 SGHTA and CDR2 FQGNSA. Trimming left V 3 bases short and J 3 bases short, with 15 bases between. The CDR3 loop spans 16 amino acids.

This clonotype came up many times. The rearrangement joins TRBV20-1 to TRBJ1-2, with 7 nucleotides matching TRBD1. The germline V gene encodes CDR1 DFQATT and CDR2 SNEGSKA (reference sequence). Trimming took 5 bases from V and 6 from J; bases not matched to a gene: 15. This CDR3 comprises 15 residues. CDR3 residues: CSAVRGAGTVDGYTF. The CDR3 coding sequence is TGCAGTGCTGTAAGAGGAGCCGGGACAGTCGATGGCTACACCTTC.